This TCR beta chain was sequenced for a study of Ad26.COV2.S vaccination and SARS-CoV-2 variants. The method was immunoSEQ multiplex PCR; TCRdb's version includes in-frame clones alone and lacks a portion of them. The repertoire holds roughly 380,000 clones, with 92% as singletons. V was cut by 3 bases and J by 5 bases, with 3 bases left in between. CDR3 length equals 11 residues. CDR1 is MNHEY, CDR2 SMNVEV, per germline (reference sequence). As to this clone: The sample holds other DNA sequences that translate to the same CDR3.

V gene TRBV27 combines with J gene TRBJ2-3; D not certain. The receptor comes from a human donor who had recovered from COVID-19. Specimen: peripheral blood, collected after recovery from COVID-19. The chain's CDR3 is CASSLGDTQYF. The CDR3 bases are TGTGCCAGCAGTTTGGGAGATACGCAGTATTTT.